The clone carrying this T cell receptor (beta chain) was found a few times. TCRdb reanalysed the RT-PCR reads using MiXCR and keeps one entry per CDR3 protein. Of more than 550,000 distinct CDR3 sequences listed, 11% to 15% are singletons. This TCR came from a female donor in good health, serving as a healthy control. Sequences were obtained from memory CD4+ T cells from blood.

CDR3 residues: CASSLAHGVRTYGYTF. The DNA of the CDR3 is TGTGCCAGCAGCTTGGCCCACGGGGTCCGTACCTATGGCTACACCTTC. The chain joins TRBV5-5 to TRBJ1-2; D is undetermined. Germline CDR1 and CDR2: SGHKS and YYEKEE (reference sequence). With 0 bases removed from V and 4 bases from J, the gap between germline ends came to 16 bases. The CDR3 runs 16 residues.